These 10 T cell receptor beta chains originate from one sample sequenced in a study of T cell responses to AZD1222 COVID-19 vaccine. The table came from immunoSEQ multiplex PCR; TCRdb's copy has only in-frame clones and leaves some out. The sample contains about 37,000 clones, around nine tenths of which appear only once. The sequenced sample was peripheral blood, obtained on day 0 of AZD1222 vaccination. These receptors were collected from an adult in good health.

The chain is built from TRBV5-5 and TRBJ2-3; D is perhaps TRBD2 (5 bases). The CDR3 contains 13 residues. The germline V gene encodes CDR1 SGHKS and CDR2 YYEKEE (reference sequence). Trimming left V 4 bases short and J 2 bases short, with 8 bases between. CDR3 nucleotides: TGTGCCAGCAGCCAGGACTTCACAGATACGCAGTATTTT. This translates into CASSQDFTDTQYF.

The rearrangement uses TRBV25-1 and TRBJ1-2; no clear D. The CDR3 has 11 residues. Germline CDR1 reads MGHDK; CDR2 reads SYGVNS. The V and J ends lost 10 bases and 2 bases respectively, with 8 bases between them. The CDR3 loop is CATKRNYGYTF. The CDR3, as DNA: TGTGCCACCAAACGGAACTATGGCTACACCTTC.

The sample holds a few counts of this clone. The V and J genes are TRBV30 and TRBJ1-6; 9 bases align to TRBD1. The CDR3 covers 14 residues. The germline gives CDR1 GTSNPN, CDR2 SVGIG (reference sequence). Trimming took 2 bases from V and 8 from J; bases not matched to a gene: 4. CDR3 amino acids: CAWSPDRGYSPLHF. The CDR3 DNA is TGTGCCTGGAGTCCGGACAGGGGTTATTCACCCCTCCACTTT.

This chain links TRBV4-2 with TRBJ2-4; 8 nucleotides match TRBD1. The CDR3 is made up of 14 amino acids. The germline gives CDR1 LGHNA, CDR2 YNFKEQ. The J segment lost 7 bases and the V segment lost 3 bases, leaving 5 bases of the junction unmatched. This chain's CDR3 is CASSQDRASNIQYF. The CDR3 DNA is TGTGCCAGCAGCCAGGACAGGGCATCGAACATTCAGTACTTC.

The chain is built from TRBV24-1 and TRBJ1-5; no reliable D call. Trimming shortened V by 5 bases and J by 5 bases, and 12 bases separated the two germline ends. This CDR3 is built from 14 residues. Germline CDR1 and CDR2: KGHDR and SFDVKD. CDR3 in amino acids: CATSGPETHQPQHF. CDR3 nucleotides: TGTGCCACCAGTGGCCCCGAGACTCATCAGCCCCAGCATTTT.

The chain joins TRBV7-8 to TRBJ2-7, with D hard to call. Trimming pared 2 bases from V and 0 bases from J, leaving 8 bases between. This CDR3 is 14 amino acids long. CDR1 SGHVS and CDR2 FQNEAQ come from the germline V gene. The CDR3 region is CASSLSENSYEQYF. As DNA, the CDR3 is TGTGCCAGCAGCTTATCAGAGAACTCCTACGAGCAGTACTTC.

The gene calls are TRBV10-2 and TRBJ2-3; the match to TRBD2 covers 7 bases. The CDR3 extends over 13 amino acids. V shed 10 bases and J 1 base; nucleotides not matched to a gene: 5. CDR1 is WSHSY, CDR2 SAAADI, per germline. The CDR3 is CATLLAGTDTQYF. As DNA, the CDR3 is TGCGCCACCCTCCTAGCGGGCACAGATACGCAGTATTTT.

The V call is TRBV19, the J call TRBJ1-5; no firm D call. CDR1 and CDR2 from the germline V gene are LNHDA and SQIVND (reference sequence). The CDR3 totals 14 residues. V gave up 3 bases and J gave up 0 bases, with 6 bases separating them. CDR3 residues: CASSIRDSNQPQHF. The CDR3 region has the DNA TGTGCCAGTAGTATCCGGGATAGCAATCAGCCCCAGCATTTT.

A few counts support this clone. V and J are TRBV5-6 and TRBJ1-5; a possible D gene is TRBD1 (6 bases). CDR1 is SGHDT and CDR2 is YYEEEE in the germline V gene. The CDR3 is made up of 18 amino acids. The V end lost 1 base, the J end lost 0 bases, and 17 bases lay between the germline ends. The CDR3 loop reads CASSLHRAADYSNQPQHF. CDR3 DNA sequence: TGTGCCAGCAGCTTGCACAGGGCCGCGGACTATAGCAATCAGCCCCAGCATTTT. Full variable domain (remainder filled in from reference TRBV5-6 and TRBJ1-5): DAGVTQSPTHLIKTRGQQVTLRCSPKSGHDTVSWYQQALGQGPQFIFQYYEEEERQRGNFPDRFSGHQFPNYSSELNVNALLLGDSALYLCASSLHRAADYSNQPQHFGDGTRLSIL.

The V call is TRBV5-1, the J call TRBJ2-6; 8 nucleotides align to TRBD1. V shed 3 bases and J 3 bases; nucleotides not matched to a gene: 5. In germline, CDR1 is SGHRS, CDR2 YFSETQ. This CDR3 contains 16 residues. The CDR3 nucleotides read TGCGCCAGCAGCTATCAGGGGGCGGATGGGGCCAACGTCCTGACTTTC. Encoded protein: CASSYQGADGANVLTF.